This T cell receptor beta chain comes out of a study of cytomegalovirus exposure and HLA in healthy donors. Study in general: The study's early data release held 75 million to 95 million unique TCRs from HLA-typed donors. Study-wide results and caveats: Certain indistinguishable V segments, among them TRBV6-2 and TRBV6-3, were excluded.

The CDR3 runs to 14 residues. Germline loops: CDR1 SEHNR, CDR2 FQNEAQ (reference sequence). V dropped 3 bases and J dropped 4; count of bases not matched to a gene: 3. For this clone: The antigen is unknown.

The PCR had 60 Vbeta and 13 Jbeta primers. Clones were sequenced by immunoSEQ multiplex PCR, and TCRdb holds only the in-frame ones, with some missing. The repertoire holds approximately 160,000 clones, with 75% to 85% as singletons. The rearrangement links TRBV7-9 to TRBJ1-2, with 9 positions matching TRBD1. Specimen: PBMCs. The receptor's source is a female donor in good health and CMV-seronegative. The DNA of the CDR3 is TGTGCCAGCAGCTTTCGACAGGGGGGCTATGGCTACACCTTC. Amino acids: CASSFRQGGYGYTF.